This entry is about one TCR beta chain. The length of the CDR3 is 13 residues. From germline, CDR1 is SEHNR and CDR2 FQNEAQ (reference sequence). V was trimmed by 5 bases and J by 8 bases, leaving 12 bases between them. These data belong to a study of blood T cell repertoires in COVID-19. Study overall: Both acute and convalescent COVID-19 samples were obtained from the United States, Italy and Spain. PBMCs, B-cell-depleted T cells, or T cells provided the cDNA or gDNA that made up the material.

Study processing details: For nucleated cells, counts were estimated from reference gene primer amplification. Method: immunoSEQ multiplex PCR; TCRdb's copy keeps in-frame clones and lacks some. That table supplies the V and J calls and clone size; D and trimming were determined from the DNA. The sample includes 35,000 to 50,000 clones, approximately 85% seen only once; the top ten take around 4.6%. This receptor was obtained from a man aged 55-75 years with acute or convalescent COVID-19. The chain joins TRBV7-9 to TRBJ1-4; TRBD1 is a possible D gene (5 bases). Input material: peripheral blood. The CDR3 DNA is TGTGCCAGCAGCCGGGGGTCCTACGAAAAACTGTTTTTT. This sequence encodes CASSRGSYEKLFF. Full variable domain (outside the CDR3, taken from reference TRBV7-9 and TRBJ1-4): DTGVSQNPRHKITKRGQNVTFRCDPISEHNRLYWYRQTLGQGPEFLTYFQNEAQLEKSRLLSDRFSAERPKGSFSTLEIQRTEQGDSAMYLCASSRGSYEKLFFGSGTQLSVL.